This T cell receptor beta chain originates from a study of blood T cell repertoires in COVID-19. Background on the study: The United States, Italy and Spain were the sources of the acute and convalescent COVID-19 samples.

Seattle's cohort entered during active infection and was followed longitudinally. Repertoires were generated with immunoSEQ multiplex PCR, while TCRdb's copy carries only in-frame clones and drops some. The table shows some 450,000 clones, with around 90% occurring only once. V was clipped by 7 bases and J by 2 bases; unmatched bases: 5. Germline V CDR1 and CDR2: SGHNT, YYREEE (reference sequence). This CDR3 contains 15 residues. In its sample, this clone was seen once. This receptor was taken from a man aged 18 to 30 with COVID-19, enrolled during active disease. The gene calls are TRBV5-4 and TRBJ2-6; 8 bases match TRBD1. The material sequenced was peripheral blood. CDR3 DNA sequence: TGTGCCAGCGGACGACAGGGGACTGGGGCCAACGTCCTGACTTTC. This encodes CASGRQGTGANVLTF.